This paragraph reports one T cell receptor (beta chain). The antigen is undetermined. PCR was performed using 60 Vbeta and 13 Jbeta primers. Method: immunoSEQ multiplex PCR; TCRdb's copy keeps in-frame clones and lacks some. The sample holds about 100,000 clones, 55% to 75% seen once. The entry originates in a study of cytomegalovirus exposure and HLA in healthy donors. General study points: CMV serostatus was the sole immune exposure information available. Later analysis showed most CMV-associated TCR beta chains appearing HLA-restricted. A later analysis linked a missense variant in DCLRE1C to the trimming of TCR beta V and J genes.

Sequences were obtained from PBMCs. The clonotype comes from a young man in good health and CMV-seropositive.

The CDR3 nucleotides are TGTGCCAGTAGTCCCTACTCTAGCGGGGACCCCAATGAGCAGTTCTTC. This sequence encodes CASSPYSSGDPNEQFF. The chain joins TRBV19 to TRBJ2-1; 9 bases match TRBD2. The germline V gene has CDR1 LNHDA and CDR2 SQIVND (reference sequence). This CDR3 is 16 amino acids long. Trimming took 5 bases from V and 6 from J; bases not matched to a gene: 11.